Here is one T cell receptor beta chain with its context. Each CDR3 protein is one row after TCRdb ran MiXCR on the RT-PCR reads. Among around 200,000 distinct CDR3 sequences listed, 35% to 45% were seen once. The data are from a study of patients and donors after allogeneic stem cell transplantation. CDR1 is MNHEY, CDR2 SVGAGI, per germline. This CDR3 spans 14 amino acids. The junction had 4 bases not matched to a gene; V was cut back by 6 bases and J by 1 base. The sample comprised blood, either unsorted or a sorted T cell fraction (not recorded which). V gene TRBV6-5 combines with J gene TRBJ2-7; TRBD1 agrees at 9 bases. The clonotype comes from a human donor who was either an allogeneic HSCT recipient or a stem cell or donor lymphocyte infusion donor (not recorded which). It is not recorded whose cells these are; they may come from a transplant donor. For the CDR3, the DNA is TGTGCCAGCAGGTCCGGACAGGGGTCCTACGAGCAGTACTTC. Protein sequence: CASRSGQGSYEQYF.